This T cell receptor beta chain was found in a study of Ad26.COV2.S vaccination and SARS-CoV-2 variants. Across the whole study: Donor was one of the participants in the Ad26.COV2.S arm of the COV1001 trial. Overall study findings and caveats: TCR breadth and depth analyses may have underestimated total T cell responses.

A note on this clone: The antigen is not known.

Stated treatment: around 19 received Ad26.COV2.S at low or high dose, single or two shots; roughly five received placebo; per-sample allocation not given. On day 63 after the first injection, vaccine and placebo recipients gave samples. Sequencing was performed with immunoSEQ multiplex PCR; in TCRdb, only in-frame clones are kept and a portion is missing. The top ten clones hold approximately 5% of a sample with fewer than 400,000 clones, 85% to 90% of them seen once. This CDR3 comprises 14 residues. CDR1 and CDR2 (germline): MNHNY, SVGAGI (reference sequence). V lost 7 bases to trimming and J lost 7 bases, with 16 bases between them.

The gene calls are TRBV6-6 and TRBJ1-4, with a possible D match to TRBD1 (5 bases). Here the sequenced sample was peripheral blood, taken in a trial of Ad26.COV2.S vaccine versus placebo. This receptor was taken from a person aged 18-60 years who received the Ad26.COV2.S COVID-19 vaccine or a placebo. CDR3 DNA: TGTGCCAGCACCCCCGGAGGGACCAGTGAAAAACTGTTTTTT. Translated, it gives CASTPGGTSEKLFF.